This record covers a single T cell receptor beta chain. These data belong to a study of blood T cell repertoires in COVID-19. Study background: Some COVID-19 samples were acute and others convalescent; all came from the United States, Italy and Spain. Sources were T cells, B-cell-depleted T cells, or PBMCs; the material itself was cDNA or gDNA.

The V and J ends lost 5 bases and 2 bases respectively, with 9 bases between them. The CDR3 runs to 13 residues. CDR1 and CDR2 (germline): SNHLY, FYNNEI. In the source study's methods: Quantification of nucleated cells was approximated via reference gene primer amplification. TCRdb's copy holds only in-frame clones and misses some; the assay was immunoSEQ multiplex PCR. V, J and clone size reflect that table, while D and trimming were determined from the DNA. Among under 200,000 clones listed, around 85% were seen once. Material: peripheral blood. The J gene is TRBJ1-1, the V gene TRBV2, with D possibly TRBD1 on 5 matching bases. This receptor was identified in a man aged 55 to 70 with acute or convalescent COVID-19. The CDR3 reads CASSRGVNTEAFF. The CDR3 DNA reads TGTGCCAGCAGTAGGGGCGTAAACACTGAAGCTTTCTTT.